A selection of T cell receptor beta chains follows, all from one sample in a study of memory CD4+ T cells and cytomegalovirus serostatus. The repertoire was sequenced with immunoSEQ multiplex PCR; TCRdb's copy has only in-frame clones and lacks some. Of tens of thousands of clones in the sample, around three quarters are singletons; the top ten hold around 1.6%. The sample was memory CD4+ T cells from blood. The receptors stem from an adult in good health and CMV-seronegative. Each CDR3 is given with its conserved first and last residue. The D gene is left open where the match is weak. Some rows mark clone size as missing; the rest say once, few, many or name a class of expanded clone.

d_gene,len,abundance,v_gene,j_gene,CDR3aa,CDR3nt
.,15,.,TRBV18,TRBJ1-5,CASSPEAGSRGAQHF,TGTGCCAGCTCACCAGAGGCAGGGTCGAGGGGGGCCCAGCATTTT
TRBD1,11,.,TRBV29-1,TRBJ1-4,CSGLRGRLLFF,TGCAGCGGCCTGAGGGGGCGCTTACTGTTTTTT
.,17,.,TRBV11-2,TRBJ2-7,CASSLEGTAGSRYEQYF,TGTGCCAGCAGCTTAGAAGGGACCGCTGGATCTCGGTACGAGCAGTACTTC
.,14,once,TRBV7-2,TRBJ1-2,CASSSPGRSYGYTF,TGTGCCAGCAGCTCTCCGGGACGCTCCTATGGCTACACCTTC
TRBD1,14,.,TRBV5-4,TRBJ1-2,CASSFYGQDIGYTF,TGTGCCAGCAGCTTTTACGGACAGGATATAGGCTACACCTTC
.,14,.,TRBV2,TRBJ1-1,CASSSGWIESEAFF,TGTGCCAGCAGCTCTGGATGGATCGAATCTGAAGCTTTCTTT
.,15,.,TRBV15,TRBJ2-2,CATSRGQGGTGELFF,TGTGCCACCAGCAGAGGGCAGGGGGGAACCGGGGAGCTGTTTTTT
.,14,.,TRBV7-9,TRBJ1-5,CASSLVDSNQPQHF,TGTGCCAGCAGCTTAGTAGATAGCAATCAGCCCCAGCATTTT
.,15,.,TRBV5-1,TRBJ2-7,CASSLAGGRVGEQYF,TGCGCCAGCAGCTTGGCCGGGGGGCGCGTGGGGGAGCAGTACTTC
.,15,.,TRBV2,TRBJ2-3,CASSEVLLEGDTQYF,TGTGCCAGCAGTGAGGTCCTTTTAGAGGGAGATACGCAGTATTTT
TRBD2,15,.,TRBV13,TRBJ2-7,CASSPRSGGFNEQYF,TGTGCCAGCAGCCCCCGTAGCGGGGGGTTTAACGAGCAGTACTTC
.,14,.,TRBV4-3,TRBJ2-7,CASSQEEGAYEQYF,TGCGCCAGCAGCCAAGAAGAAGGGGCGTACGAGCAGTACTTC
.,18,.,TRBV7-2,TRBJ2-3,CASSTTRRGRGGADTQYF,TGTGCCAGCAGCACCACCCGGAGGGGGCGGGGAGGGGCCGATACGCAGTATTTT
.,16,.,TRBV2,TRBJ1-1,CATTFQGPELGAEAFF,TGTGCCACCACCTTTCAGGGGCCTGAGCTCGGGGCTGAAGCTTTCTTT
.,13,.,TRBV10-3,TRBJ1-1,CAISELMNTEAFF,TGTGCCATCAGTGAGTTGATGAACACTGAAGCTTTCTTT
.,13,.,TRBV30,TRBJ1-4,CAWSNRVLEKLFF,TGTGCCTGGAGCAACAGGGTACTAGAAAAACTGTTTTTT
TRBD1,15,.,TRBV5-4,TRBJ2-5,CASSPGQANQETQYF,TGTGCCAGCAGCCCGGGACAGGCTAACCAAGAGACCCAGTACTTC
TRBD2,16,.,TRBV19,TRBJ2-3,CASSIKTSVTADTQYF,TGTGCCAGTTCTATCAAAACTAGCGTAACGGCAGATACGCAGTATTTT
.,15,.,TRBV27,TRBJ2-3,CASSLTSRSTDTQYF,TGTGCCAGCAGTTTAACTAGCAGGAGCACAGATACGCAGTATTTT
.,13,.,TRBV5-1,TRBJ1-1,CASSPGRSTEAFF,TGCGCCAGCAGCCCAGGACGATCTACTGAAGCTTTCTTT
.,16,.,TRBV19,TRBJ2-7,CASSIQVGRHYYEQYF,TGTGCCAGTAGTATTCAAGTGGGCAGACATTACTACGAGCAGTACTTC
TRBD1,13,.,TRBV2,TRBJ2-7,CARSGQGGYEQYF,TGTGCCAGGTCCGGACAGGGGGGCTACGAGCAGTACTTC
.,15,.,TRBV6-1,TRBJ1-3,CASGIGNSPGNTIYF,TGTGCCAGCGGGATAGGGAATTCCCCTGGAAACACCATATATTTT
.,13,.,TRBV5-1,TRBJ1-1,CASSPGTRTEAFF,TGCGCCAGCAGTCCCGGGACGAGGACTGAAGCTTTCTTT
.,13,.,TRBV6-1,TRBJ1-5,CASNPRTYQPQHF,TGTGCCAGCAACCCCAGGACCTATCAGCCCCAGCATTTT
TRBD1,14,.,TRBV15,TRBJ2-5,CATSRDRGQETQYF,TGTGCCACCAGCCGGGACAGGGGGCAAGAGACCCAGTACTTC
TRBD1,15,.,TRBV6-1,TRBJ1-5,CASSGGTGTNQPQHF,TGTGCCAGCAGTGGCGGGACAGGGACTAATCAGCCCCAGCATTTT
TRBD2,17,few,TRBV28,TRBJ2-1,CASSRPPGLAGTNEQFF,TGTGCCAGCAGTCGACCCCCGGGGCTAGCGGGAACCAATGAGCAGTTCTTC
.,15,.,TRBV7-9,TRBJ2-5,CASSLSTGEGETQYF,TGTGCCAGCAGCTTGAGTACAGGGGAGGGTGAGACCCAGTACTTC
.,16,.,TRBV7-2,TRBJ2-3,CASSLQVGSPRDTQYF,TGTGCCAGCAGCTTACAGGTCGGGAGTCCGCGAGATACGCAGTATTTT
.,13,once,TRBV27,TRBJ1-2,CASSLNPDTSYTF,TGTGCCAGCAGTTTAAACCCAGACACCTCCTACACCTTC
.,15,.,TRBV27,TRBJ1-6,CASSLSTGYNSPLHF,TGTGCCAGCAGTTTATCTACAGGGTATAATTCACCCCTCCACTTT
.,17,few,TRBV11-2,TRBJ2-7,CASSWPRTGTHSYEQYF,TGTGCCAGCAGCTGGCCACGAACCGGGACACACTCCTACGAGCAGTACTTC
TRBD1,16,.,TRBV28,TRBJ1-1,CASRGRDRGRNTEAFF,TGTGCCAGCAGGGGGAGGGACAGGGGGCGTAACACTGAAGCTTTCTTT
TRBD2,17,.,TRBV19,TRBJ2-1,CASRPRTTSGGSNEQFF,TGTGCCAGTAGGCCACGAACGACTAGCGGGGGTTCCAATGAGCAGTTCTTC
.,12,.,TRBV5-4,TRBJ2-1,CASSLVYNEQFF,TGTGCCAGCAGCTTGGTCTATAATGAGCAGTTCTTC
.,15,once,TRBV7-2,TRBJ2-5,CASSLDHKGLETQYF,TGTGCCAGCAGCTTAGATCACAAGGGGCTGGAGACCCAGTACTTC
TRBD1,15,.,TRBV7-6,TRBJ2-7,CASSREQGATYEQYF,TGTGCCAGCAGCCGAGAACAGGGGGCTACCTACGAGCAGTACTTC
.,15,.,TRBV18,TRBJ2-1,CASSPPGSSYNEQFF,TGTGCCAGCTCACCACCGGGGAGCTCCTACAATGAGCAGTTCTTC
TRBD1,14,.,TRBV5-1,TRBJ2-3,CASGTGTAADTQYF,TGCGCCAGCGGAACCGGGACAGCTGCAGATACGCAGTATTTT
.,17,.,TRBV4-1,TRBJ1-1,CASSQDGGRPGNTEAFF,TGCGCCAGCAGCCAAGATGGGGGCAGACCTGGGAACACTGAAGCTTTCTTT
TRBD2,17,.,TRBV27,TRBJ2-7,CASSLNLNSGATYEQYF,TGTGCCAGCAGTTTAAACCTCAATAGCGGGGCTACCTACGAGCAGTACTTC
.,13,few,TRBV9,TRBJ2-1,CASSPVAIDEQFF,TGTGCCAGCAGCCCAGTGGCAATCGATGAGCAGTTCTTC
TRBD2,13,.,TRBV5-1,TRBJ2-5,CASTSGGRETQYF,TGCGCCAGCACTAGCGGGGGCCGGGAGACCCAGTACTTC
.,15,.,TRBV11-2,TRBJ2-2,CASSLAGVGTGELFF,TGTGCCAGCAGCTTAGCTGGGGTTGGTACCGGGGAGCTGTTTTTT
.,13,.,TRBV6-5,TRBJ2-7,CASSYRDNYEQYF,TGTGCCAGCAGTTACAGGGACAACTACGAGCAGTACTTC
.,12,.,TRBV18,TRBJ2-7,CASSYRPYEQYF,TGTGCCAGCTCATACAGACCCTACGAGCAGTACTTC
.,14,.,TRBV7-2,TRBJ1-2,CASSLAGDNYGYTF,TGTGCCAGCAGCCTAGCAGGGGATAACTATGGCTACACCTTC
TRBD1,15,.,TRBV7-2,TRBJ2-7,CASSLNPTGLYEQYF,TGTGCCAGCAGCCTCAACCCGACAGGGCTGTACGAGCAGTACTTC
TRBD2,15,few,TRBV9,TRBJ2-3,CASSVTSGATDTQYF,TGTGCCAGCAGCGTCACTAGCGGGGCGACAGATACGCAGTATTTT
.,12,.,TRBV28,TRBJ2-7,CASRPRGYEQYF,TGTGCCAGCAGGCCCCGCGGGTACGAGCAGTACTTC
TRBD2,16,.,TRBV28,TRBJ2-2,CASSALVTSAGRELFF,TGTGCCAGCAGCGCCCTTGTGACTAGCGCAGGCCGGGAGCTGTTTTTT
.,13,.,TRBV5-5,TRBJ1-2,CASSPGATYGYTF,TGTGCCAGCAGCCCCGGAGCCACCTATGGCTACACCTTC
TRBD1,15,.,TRBV4-3,TRBJ1-4,CASSQAGTGGRKLFF,TGCGCCAGCAGCCAAGCCGGGACAGGGGGAAGAAAACTGTTTTTT